The clone carrying this TCR beta chain was counted once. The CDR3 contains 14 residues. In germline, CDR1 is ENHRY, CDR2 SYGVKD. V was pared by 0 bases and J by 2 bases, with 7 bases between. This entry is derived from a study of T cells in Graves' hyperthyroidism and ophthalmopathy. RNA transcripts were the template for amplifying TCR beta CDR3 regions. An initial round of RT-PCR targeting the TCR CDR3 relied on the HTBI primer set. Using its own MiXCR run on the multiplex PCR reads, TCRdb lists one record per CDR3 protein. The table includes about 410,000 distinct CDR3 sequences, roughly 15% detected once.

The TCR originated in a man aged 18 to 35 with Graves' ophthalmopathy. The chain combines TRBV10-3 with TRBJ1-2, with D tentatively TRBD1 (5 bases). Specimen: blood. CDR3 protein: CAISESGGNYGYTF. In nucleotides, the CDR3 is TGTGCCATCAGTGAGTCGGGGGGAAACTATGGCTACACCTTC.